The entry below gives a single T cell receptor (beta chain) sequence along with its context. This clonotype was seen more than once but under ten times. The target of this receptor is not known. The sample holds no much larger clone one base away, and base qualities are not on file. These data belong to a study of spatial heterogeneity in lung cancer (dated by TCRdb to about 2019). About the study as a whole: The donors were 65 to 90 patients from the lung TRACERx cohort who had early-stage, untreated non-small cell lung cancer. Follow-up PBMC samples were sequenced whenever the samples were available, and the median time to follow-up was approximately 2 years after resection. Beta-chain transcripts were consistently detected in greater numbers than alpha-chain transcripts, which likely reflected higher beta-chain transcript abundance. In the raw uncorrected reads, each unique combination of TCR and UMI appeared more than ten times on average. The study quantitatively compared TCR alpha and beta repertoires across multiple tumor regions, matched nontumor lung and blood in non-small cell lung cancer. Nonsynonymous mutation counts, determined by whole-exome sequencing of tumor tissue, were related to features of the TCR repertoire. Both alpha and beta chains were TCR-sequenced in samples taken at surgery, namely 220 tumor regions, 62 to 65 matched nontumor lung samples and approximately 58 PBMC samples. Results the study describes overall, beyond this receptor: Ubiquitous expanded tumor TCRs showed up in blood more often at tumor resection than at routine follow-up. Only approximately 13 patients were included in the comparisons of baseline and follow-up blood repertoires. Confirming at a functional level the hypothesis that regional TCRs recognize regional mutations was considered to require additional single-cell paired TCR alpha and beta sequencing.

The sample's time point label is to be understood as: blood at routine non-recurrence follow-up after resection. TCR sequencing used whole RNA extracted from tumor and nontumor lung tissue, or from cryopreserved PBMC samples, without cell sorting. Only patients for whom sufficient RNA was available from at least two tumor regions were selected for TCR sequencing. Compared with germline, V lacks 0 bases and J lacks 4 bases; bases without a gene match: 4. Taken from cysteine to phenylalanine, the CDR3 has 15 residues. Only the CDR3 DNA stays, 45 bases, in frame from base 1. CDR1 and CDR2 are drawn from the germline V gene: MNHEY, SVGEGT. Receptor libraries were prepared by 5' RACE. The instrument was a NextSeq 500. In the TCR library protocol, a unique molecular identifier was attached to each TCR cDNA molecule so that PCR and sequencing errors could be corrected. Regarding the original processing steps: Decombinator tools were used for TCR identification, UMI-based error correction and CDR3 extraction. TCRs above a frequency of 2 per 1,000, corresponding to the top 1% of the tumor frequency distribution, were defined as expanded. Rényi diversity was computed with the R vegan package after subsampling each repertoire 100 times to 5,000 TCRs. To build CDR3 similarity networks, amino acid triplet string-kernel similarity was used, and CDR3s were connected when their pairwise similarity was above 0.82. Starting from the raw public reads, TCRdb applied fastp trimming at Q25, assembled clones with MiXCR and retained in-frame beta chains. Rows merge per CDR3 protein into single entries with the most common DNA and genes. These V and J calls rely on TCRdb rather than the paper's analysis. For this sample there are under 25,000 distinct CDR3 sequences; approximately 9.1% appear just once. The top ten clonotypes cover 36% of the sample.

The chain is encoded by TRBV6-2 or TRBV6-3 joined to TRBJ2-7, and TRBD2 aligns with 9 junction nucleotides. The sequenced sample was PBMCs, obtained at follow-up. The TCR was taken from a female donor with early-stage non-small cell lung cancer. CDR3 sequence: CASSYSAGGPYEQYF. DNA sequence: TGTGCCAGCAGTTACTCGGCGGGGGGGCCGTACGAGCAGTACTTC.